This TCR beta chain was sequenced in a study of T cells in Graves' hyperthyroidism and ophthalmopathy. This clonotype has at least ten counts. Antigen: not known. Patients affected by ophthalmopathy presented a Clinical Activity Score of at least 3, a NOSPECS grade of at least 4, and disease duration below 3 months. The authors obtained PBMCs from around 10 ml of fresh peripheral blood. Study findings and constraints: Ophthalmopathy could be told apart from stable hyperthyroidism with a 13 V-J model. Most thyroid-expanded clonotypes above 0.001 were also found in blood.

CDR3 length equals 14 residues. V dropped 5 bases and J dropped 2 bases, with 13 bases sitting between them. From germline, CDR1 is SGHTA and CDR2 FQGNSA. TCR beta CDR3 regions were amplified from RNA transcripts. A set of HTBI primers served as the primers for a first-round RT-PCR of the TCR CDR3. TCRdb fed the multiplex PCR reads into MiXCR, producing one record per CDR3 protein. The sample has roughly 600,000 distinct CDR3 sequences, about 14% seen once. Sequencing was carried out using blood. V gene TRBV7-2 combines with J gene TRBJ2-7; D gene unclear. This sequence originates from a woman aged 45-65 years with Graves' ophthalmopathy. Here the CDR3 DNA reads TGTGCCAGCAGCCCGGACCACAGCGCCTACGAGCAGTACTTC. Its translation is CASSPDHSAYEQYF.